Listed here are 32 T cell receptor beta chains from one sample, sequenced in a study of identical twins. TCRdb fed the 5' RACE reads into MiXCR, producing one record per CDR3 protein. This table has 570,000 or so distinct CDR3 sequences, approximately 9.6% appearing once. These data were likewise used in another study, on yellow fever vaccine responses in identical twins.

The sample consisted of PBMCs. Receptors were obtained from a woman under 30 in good health.

This clonotype has ten or more counts. V is TRBV20-1 and J is TRBJ1-2; D is perhaps TRBD1 (5 bases). Trimming removed 5 bases from V and 0 bases from J, with 13 bases in between. Germline lookup yields CDR1 DFQATT and CDR2 SNEGSKA (reference sequence). The CDR3 consists of 14 residues. The CDR3 DNA is TGCAGTGCTCTCCGGGACGGAGCTAACTATGGCTACACCTTC. It encodes CSALRDGANYGYTF.

This clonotype was found many times. The chain is built from TRBV20-1 and TRBJ2-1, with D perhaps TRBD2 (6 bases). The CDR3 has 16 residues. CDR1 and CDR2 (germline): DFQATT, SNEGSKA (reference sequence). V was clipped by 6 bases and J by 9 bases, with 27 bases between them. The CDR3 nucleotides read TGCAGTGCGCTGGATGCTAGCGACATGGAGGTCGGTGAGCAGTTCTTC. It is translated as CSALDASDMEVGEQFF.

This clonotype has more than one count but fewer than ten. V usage is TRBV11-3 and J usage is TRBJ2-3; D call uncertain. CDR1 SGHNT and CDR2 YENEEA come from the germline V gene. CDR3 length equals 12 residues. The V gene lost 8 bases and the J gene lost 4 bases, with 10 bases spanning the gap. The CDR3 DNA sequence: TGTGCCAGCGCCGGGTGGGCAGATACGCAGTATTTT. Translation gives CASAGWADTQYF.

This clonotype was found a few times. The chain combines TRBV7-3 with TRBJ2-1; D is perhaps TRBD2 (7 bases). The CDR3 sequence is 19 residues long. Trimming left V 3 bases short and J 8 bases short, with 29 bases between. Per germline, CDR1 SGHTA and CDR2 FQGTGA. Here the CDR3 DNA reads TGTGCCAGCAGCTTCAAACCTACTCACTTGGGGGGGGGCCGTGATGAGCAGTTCTTC. Translated, it gives CASSFKPTHLGGGRDEQFF.

This clonotype was observed many times. V and J are TRBV29-1 and TRBJ2-7, with unresolved D. Per the germline V gene, CDR1 is SQVTM and CDR2 is ANQGSEA. The CDR3 extends over 9 amino acids. The V end lost 5 bases, the J end lost 5 bases, and 4 bases lay between the germline ends. The CDR3: CSVLNEQYF. The CDR3 DNA follows: TGCAGCGTTTTAAACGAGCAGTACTTC.

Concerning this clonotype itself: Its ends do not fully match the called genes, so a read error is possible. V and J are TRBV7-7 and TRBJ2-1, with D possibly being TRBD1 (6 bases). The CDR3 consists of 14 residues. Germline assignment: CDR1 SSHAT and CDR2 FNYEAQ (reference sequence). In DNA, the CDR3 is TGTGCTAGCAGCTTAGGAATAGGGGGCAATGAGCAGTTCTTC. This translates into CASSLGIGGNEQFF.

This clonotype was detected only a few times. The gene calls are TRBV20-1 and TRBJ1-2; no clear D. V lost 6 bases and J 4 bases, leaving 12 bases between the germline ends. Per germline, CDR1 DFQATT and CDR2 SNEGSKA (reference sequence). The CDR3 has 12 residues. The CDR3 loop is CSAKEDGYGYTF. The DNA of the CDR3 is TGCAGTGCCAAAGAGGATGGCTATGGCTACACCTTC.

This clonotype has ten or more counts. This rearrangement joins TRBV28 to TRBJ2-5, with D unresolved. This CDR3 has 14 residues. Trimming cost V 5 bases and J 1 base, with 11 bases left between them. Germline lookup yields CDR1 MDHEN and CDR2 SYDVKM. The CDR3 spells CASSLSPAQETQYF. The CDR3 nucleotides are TGTGCCAGCAGTCTATCCCCAGCCCAAGAGACCCAGTACTTC.

This chain uses TRBV20-1 with TRBJ1-6, with D uncertain. CDR1 DFQATT and CDR2 SNEGSKA come from the germline V gene (reference sequence). The CDR3 is made up of 16 amino acids. The V and J ends lost 0 bases and 3 bases respectively, with 12 bases between them. The CDR3 spells CSARDQSYLYNSPLHF. The CDR3 DNA reads TGCAGTGCTAGAGATCAGTCTTACCTCTATAATTCACCCCTCCACTTT.

There are a few counts of this clonotype. The chain is built from TRBV25-1 and TRBJ1-1, with D possibly matching TRBD1 (5 bases). CDR3 length equals 11 residues. V was trimmed by 3 bases and J by 11 bases, leaving 10 bases between them. CDR1 and CDR2 from the germline V gene are MGHDK and SYGVNS. This chain's CDR3 is CASSEGVKAFF. The CDR3, as DNA: TGTGCCAGCAGTGAGGGGGTGAAGGCTTTCTTT.

This clonotype was counted ten times or more. V usage is TRBV5-5 and J usage is TRBJ1-4; TRBD1 matches at 7 bases. The CDR3 has 16 amino acids. Germline CDR1 is SGHKS and CDR2 is YYEKEE (reference sequence). V was clipped by 2 bases and J by 8 bases; unmatched bases: 12. The CDR3 region is CASSFSRQGSGEKLFF. In DNA, the CDR3 is TGTGCCAGCAGCTTCAGCCGACAGGGTTCAGGGGAAAAACTGTTTTTT.

In its sample, this clonotype was seen a few times. The CDR3 loop reads CSVTGMNTEAFF. CDR3 in DNA: TGCAGCGTTACGGGGATGAACACTGAAGCTTTCTTT. The J gene is TRBJ1-1, the V gene TRBV29-1; D is ambiguous. Germline CDR1 SQVTM, CDR2 ANQGSEA. V dropped 5 bases and J dropped 0 bases, with 7 bases sitting between them. The CDR3 contains 12 residues.

In this sample, this clonotype turned up a few times. The gene calls are TRBV10-3 and TRBJ2-1; possibly TRBD1 for D (5 bases). Per germline, CDR1 ENHRY and CDR2 SYGVKD. This CDR3 is built from 11 residues. V lost 10 bases and J 8 bases, leaving 12 bases between the germline ends. The CDR3 DNA sequence: TGTGCCACCGGCGTAGGGGATGAGCAGTTCTTC. It codes for CATGVGDEQFF.

This clonotype appeared a single time. This chain uses TRBV7-6 with TRBJ2-3; maybe TRBD2 (7 bases). The CDR3 consists of 14 residues. With 4 bases removed from V and 7 bases from J, the gap between germline ends came to 15 bases. The germline V gene has CDR1 SGHVS and CDR2 FNYEAQ. CDR3 amino acids: CASSWEGGRNTQYF. The CDR3, as DNA: TGTGCCAGCAGCTGGGAGGGGGGGAGAAATACGCAGTATTTT.

This clonotype was seen a few times. The chain recombines TRBV5-5 with TRBJ2-7, with 12 positions matching TRBD1. The CDR3 loop spans 15 amino acids. CDR1 SGHKS and CDR2 YYEKEE come from the germline V gene (reference sequence). The V segment lost 6 bases and the J segment 6 bases; nucleotides outside the gene matches: 10. In DNA, the CDR3 is TGTGCCAGCATAATATCCGGGACAGGGGGCGTCGAGCAGTACTTC. Translated, it gives CASIISGTGGVEQYF. Using reference TRBV5-5 and TRBJ2-7 for the parts outside the CDR3, the full variable domain is DAGVTQSPTHLIKTRGQQVTLRCSPISGHKSVSWYQQVLGQGPQFIFQYYEKEERGRGNFPDRFSARQFPNYSSELNVNALLLGDSALYLCASIISGTGGVEQYFGPGTRLTVT.

This chain uses TRBV6-5 with TRBJ2-2; 8 bases fit TRBD1. V lost 4 bases, J lost 4 bases, and 14 bases stayed unmatched. Germline-derived CDR1 and CDR2 are MNHEY and SVGAGI. The CDR3 sequence is 18 residues long. CDR3 loop: CASSSIPKWTGFTGELFF. The CDR3 coding sequence is TGTGCCAGCAGTTCCATTCCCAAATGGACAGGGTTCACCGGGGAGCTGTTTTTT.

This clonotype was picked up a small number of times. CDR3 DNA: TGCGCCAGCAGCTTGAGAGGGTTTACTAACACCGGGGAGCTGTTTTTT. It specifies CASSLRGFTNTGELFF. The chain combines TRBV5-1 with TRBJ2-2; D is possibly TRBD2 (5 bases). Deletions cut 1 base from V and 2 bases from J, with 12 bases between. This CDR3 spans 16 amino acids. The germline CDR1 and CDR2 sequences are SGHRS and YFSETQ.

The chain links TRBV28 to TRBJ2-5, with 8 bases aligning to TRBD2. The CDR3 covers 17 residues. Germline CDR1 and CDR2: MDHEN and SYDVKM. Trimming at V came to 4 bases and at J to 2 bases, leaving 12 bases not matched to a gene. CDR3 residues: CASSSPSAGEGQETQYF. The CDR3 DNA sequence: TGTGCCAGCAGTTCCCCCTCAGCGGGAGAGGGGCAAGAGACCCAGTACTTC.

The sample holds one count of this clonotype. V and J are TRBV6-1 and TRBJ1-1; no clear D. There are 11 residues in the CDR3. CDR1 and CDR2 from the germline V gene are MNHNS and SASEGT. Trimming cost V 0 bases and J 7 bases, with 3 bases left between them. The CDR3 sequence: CASSEAHEAFF. In nucleotides, the CDR3 is TGTGCCAGCAGTGAAGCCCATGAAGCTTTCTTT.

A few counts support this clonotype. This chain uses TRBV5-6 with TRBJ2-7; 7 nucleotides match TRBD1. Germline V gene data show CDR1 as SGHDT and CDR2 as YYEEEE. Germline trimming cut 3 bases from V and 6 bases from J; bases unmatched to any gene: 3. This CDR3 region has 12 residues. The CDR3 is CASSSYRGEQYF. In DNA, the CDR3 is TGTGCCAGCAGCTCCTACAGGGGCGAGCAGTACTTC.

Only a few counts were recorded for this clonotype. The chain joins TRBV7-2 to TRBJ1-2, with 8 bases matching TRBD1. Looked up from germline, CDR1 is SGHTA and CDR2 is FQGNSA. The CDR3 is 15 amino acids. J was trimmed by 4 bases and V by 3 bases; bases with no gene match: 7. This chain's CDR3 is CASSLGTGSTYGYTF. The CDR3 DNA follows: TGTGCCAGCAGCTTGGGGACAGGCTCCACCTATGGCTACACCTTC. Looking up the rest from reference TRBV7-2 and TRBJ1-2 gives the full variable domain: GAGVSQSPSNKVTEKGKDVELRCDPISGHTALYWYRQSLGQGLEFLIYFQGNSAPDKSGLPSDRFSAERTGGSVSTLTIQRTQQEDSAVYLCASSLGTGSTYGYTFGSGTRLTVV.

The V gene is TRBV7-9, the J gene TRBJ2-3; D may be TRBD1 (6 bases). Germline lookup yields CDR1 SEHNR and CDR2 FQNEAQ (reference sequence). Trimming took 6 bases from V and 3 from J, leaving 22 bases between them. The CDR3 totals 17 residues. This CDR3 is CASRKGPQGLRTDTQYF. The CDR3 region has the DNA TGTGCCAGCAGGAAAGGACCCCAGGGGTTGAGGACAGATACGCAGTATTTT.

This clonotype appeared many times. V and J are TRBV5-6 and TRBJ1-2; 9 bases are shared with TRBD1. Per the germline V gene, CDR1 is SGHDT and CDR2 is YYEEEE. The CDR3 extends over 14 amino acids. The V gene end was trimmed by 4 bases and the J gene end by 2 bases; junction bases not matched to a gene: 3. CDR3 coding DNA: TGTGCCAGCAGCCCCGGGACAGGGAACTATGGCTACACCTTC. This codes for CASSPGTGNYGYTF.

This clonotype was recorded a few times. J is TRBJ2-2 and V is TRBV19; possible D gene TRBD2, 5 bases. V lost 0 bases and J lost 7, with 12 bases in between. Germline CDR1 LNHDA, CDR2 SQIVND (reference sequence). The CDR3 extends over 15 amino acids. CDR3 loop: CASSIDQLDLGELFF. The CDR3 nucleotides read TGTGCCAGTAGTATAGACCAACTAGATCTCGGGGAGCTGTTTTTT.

The rearrangement uses TRBV6-2 or TRBV6-3 and TRBJ2-2, with a possible D match to TRBD1 (5 bases). V was pared by 6 bases and J by 0 bases, with 17 bases between. The CDR3 totals 17 residues. Germline values: CDR1 MNHEY, CDR2 SVGEGT. The CDR3 spells CASSPGQIGPNTGELFF. The CDR3 bases are TGTGCCAGCAGCCCTGGACAAATAGGACCGAACACCGGGGAGCTGTTTTTT.

Ten or more counts support this clonotype. DNA of the CDR3: TGCAGTGCTAGAGATCTAGGGGGCCGCGGGACTACCCAAGAGACCCAGTACTTC. It yields the protein CSARDLGGRGTTQETQYF. The rearrangement links TRBV20-1 to TRBJ2-5; tentatively, D is TRBD1 or TRBD2 (7 bases each). The CDR3 runs to 18 residues. Germline lookup yields CDR1 DFQATT and CDR2 SNEGSKA (reference sequence). V dropped 0 bases and J dropped 1 base, with 21 bases sitting between them.

This clonotype was counted at least ten times. The chain joins TRBV7-2 to TRBJ2-1; 7 bases align to TRBD1. Germline CDR1 SGHTA, CDR2 FQGNSA. V dropped 6 bases and J dropped 6; count of bases not matched to a gene: 5. This CDR3 spans 13 amino acids. The CDR3, as DNA: TGTGCCAGCAGTCGACAGGGCTTCAATGAGCAGTTCTTC. Protein: CASSRQGFNEQFF.

The CDR3 loop is CASSFTDRADTQYF. DNA of the CDR3: TGTGCCAGCAGTTTCACGGATCGGGCAGATACGCAGTATTTT. V gene TRBV28 combines with J gene TRBJ2-3, with unresolved D. CDR1 and CDR2 (germline): MDHEN, SYDVKM. This CDR3 region has 14 residues. Between the trimmed V and J ends, which lost 3 bases and 4 bases, there was a span of 11 bases. Supplemented by reference TRBV28 and TRBJ2-3, the full variable domain reads DVKVTQSSRYLVKRTGEKVFLECVQDMDHENMFWYRQDPGLGLRLIYFSYDVKMKEKGDIPEGYSVSREKKERFSLILESASTNQTSMYLCASSFTDRADTQYFGPGTRLTVL.

This clonotype has a count of ten or more. The chain is built from TRBV12-3 or TRBV12-4 and TRBJ2-1; D assignment may be TRBD1 or TRBD2 (5 bases each). Trimming took off 7 bases at V and 11 bases at J, with 24 bases between the two ends. The CDR3 spans 15 residues. CDR3 nucleotides: TGTGCCAGCATCGACCGGGACCGGGTGGATCGTAAGCAGTTCTTC. It encodes CASIDRDRVDRKQFF.

This clonotype was picked up many times. The V gene is TRBV2, the J gene TRBJ2-3; a possible D gene is TRBD2 (5 bases). Per germline, CDR1 SNHLY and CDR2 FYNNEI. This CDR3 spans 15 amino acids. Trimming cost V 3 bases and J 0 bases, with 10 bases left between them. For the CDR3, the DNA is TGTGCCAGCAGTGACATCAGCGGCAGCACAGATACGCAGTATTTT. It is translated as CASSDISGSTDTQYF. The complete variable domain, with remaining parts taken from reference TRBV2 and TRBJ2-3, reads EPEVTQTPSHQVTQMGQEVILRCVPISNHLYFYWYRQILGQKVEFLVSFYNNEISEKSEIFDDQFSVERPDGSNFTLKIRSTKLEDSAMYFCASSDISGSTDTQYFGPGTRLTVL.

The rearrangement links TRBV20-1 to TRBJ2-1; weak D call: TRBD1 (6 bases). This CDR3 contains 14 residues. The germline V gene has CDR1 DFQATT and CDR2 SNEGSKA (reference sequence). V was pared by 4 bases and J by 2 bases, with 12 bases between. For the CDR3, the DNA is TGCAGTGCTAACACCTGGACAGCCTACAATGAGCAGTTCTTC. Protein sequence: CSANTWTAYNEQFF.

The rearrangement links TRBV7-8 to TRBJ2-5; D assignment may be TRBD1 or TRBD2 (6 bases each). CDR3 length: 14 amino acids. Germline CDR1 SGHVS, CDR2 FQNEAQ. Trimming left V 4 bases short and J 7 bases short, with 16 bases between. The CDR3 reads CASSSRRGVATQYF. The CDR3 bases are TGTGCCAGCAGCTCCCGTAGGGGGGTGGCGACCCAGTACTTC.